Given below is one T cell receptor beta chain in context. Produced via immunoSEQ multiplex PCR; TCRdb's table is partial and in-frame only. The table lists tens of thousands of clones, over 80% of them singletons. These data originate in a study of blood T cell repertoires in COVID-19. Sequencing used peripheral blood. The receptor comes from an older man with active or convalescent COVID-19.

CDR3 in amino acids: CASSYDGTGGYNEQFF. The CDR3, as DNA: TGTGCCAGCAGTTACGATGGGACAGGGGGGTACAATGAGCAGTTCTTC. The chain carries TRBV6-5 and TRBJ2-1; 11 bases fit TRBD1. Germline lookup yields CDR1 MNHEY and CDR2 SVGAGI. Trimming cost V 2 bases and J 4 bases; bases outside gene matches: 4. The CDR3 sequence is 16 residues long.